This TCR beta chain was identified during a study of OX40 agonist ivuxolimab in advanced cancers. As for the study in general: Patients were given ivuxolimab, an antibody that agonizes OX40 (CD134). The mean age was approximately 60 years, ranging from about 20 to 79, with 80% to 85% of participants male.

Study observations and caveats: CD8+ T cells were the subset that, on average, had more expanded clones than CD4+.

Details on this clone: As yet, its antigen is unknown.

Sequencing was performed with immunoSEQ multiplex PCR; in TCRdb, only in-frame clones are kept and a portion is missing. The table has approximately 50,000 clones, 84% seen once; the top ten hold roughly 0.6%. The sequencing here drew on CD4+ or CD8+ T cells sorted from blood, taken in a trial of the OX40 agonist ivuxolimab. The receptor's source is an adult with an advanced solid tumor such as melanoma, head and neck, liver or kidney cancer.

DNA for the CDR3: TGCGCCACCACCGCGACAGATCCTTCGGAGACCCAGTACTTC. Amino acid sequence: CATTATDPSETQYF. This chain joins TRBV5-1 and TRBJ2-5; a possible D gene is TRBD1 (5 bases). The V end lost 9 bases, the J end lost 5 bases, and 20 bases lay between the germline ends. Germline-derived CDR1 and CDR2 are SGHRS and YFSETQ. This CDR3 is built from 14 residues.